This T cell receptor beta chain emerged from a study of response to subunit inactivated influenza vaccine. The length of the CDR3 is 12 residues. Germline V lookup: CDR1 SQVTM, CDR2 ANQGSEA. Trimming stripped 8 bases from V and 5 bases from J, with 14 bases between. General study results and limits: Few new T cells, the authors suggested, are recruited by each seasonal influenza vaccination.

TCRdb independently ran MiXCR on the RT-PCR reads; one entry per CDR3 protein. The sample has 530,000 or so distinct CDR3 sequences, about 25% seen once. As concerns this clonotype: Its matching antigen is unknown.

The source was CD4+ T cells sorted from PBMCs, collected approximately 5 days after vaccination. This chain uses TRBV29-1 with TRBJ2-3, with D possibly TRBD2 on 6 matching bases. This receptor was identified in a man aged 45-65 years who received an inactivated influenza vaccine. CDR3: CSTSFLGDTQYF. CDR3 bases: TGCAGCACTAGCTTCTTGGGAGATACGCAGTATTTT.